The clone carrying this T cell receptor beta chain has just a few counts. Its antigen remains unknown. Per the germline V gene, CDR1 is LGHNA and CDR2 is YNFKEQ. The CDR3 sequence is 15 residues long. V was shortened by 3 bases and J by 4 bases, with 14 bases between the two germline ends. These data are taken from a study of cytomegalovirus exposure and HLA in healthy donors. Whole-study results and caveats: Per a later analysis, HLA-associated TCR beta chains showed more clonal expansion than other, equally common TCR beta chains. A later analysis reportedly found fewer N-insertions in an Asian-associated ancestry cluster than the approximately 670-donor mean. V segments that were indistinguishable, TRBV6-2 and TRBV6-3 among them, were omitted from analysis. Apart from CMV serostatus, no immune exposure information was available.

The PCR employed 60 Vbeta primers together with 13 Jbeta primers. TCRdb's copy holds only in-frame clones and misses some; the assay was immunoSEQ multiplex PCR. The data contain approximately 140,000 clones, 70% to 85% of them singletons. The sample consisted of PBMCs. The receptor was derived from a woman aged 40 to 50 in good health and CMV-seronegative. The chain has TRBV4-2 and TRBJ2-3; D is unclear. For the CDR3, the DNA is TGTGCCAGCAGCCAGGAACCTTCTAGACCAGATACGCAGTATTTT. Translated, it gives CASSQEPSRPDTQYF.